Sequencing of this T cell receptor beta chain was carried out in a study of CD8+CD57+ T cells in acquired aplastic anemia. Study context: CD4+ and CD8+ cells, once sorted, gave DNA averaging 3.2 ug. CD4+ cell libraries from healthy donors averaged around 9.8 million reads.

Comment on this clonotype: What it binds is unknown.

Profiling that covered TCR beta VDJ and CDR3 relied on genomic DNA as its template. Using its own MiXCR run on the reads, TCRdb lists one record per CDR3 protein. The sample lists roughly 170,000 distinct CDR3 sequences, under 75% occurring once. Findings of the study overall: Shared by patients and controls, approximately 29 CD8+ CDR3s were abundant in patients.

V shed 3 bases and J shed 7 bases, with 18 bases lying between them. CDR1 is SQVTM, CDR2 ANQGSEA, per germline. The CDR3 runs 14 residues. The TCR was taken from a human donor in good health. V usage is TRBV29-1 and J usage is TRBJ1-2, with D possibly being TRBD1 (5 bases). Sequences were obtained from sorted CD4+, CD8+, or CD8+CD57+ T cells (not recorded which) from PBMCs. The CDR3 reads CSVDSKGLGGGYTF. The DNA of the CDR3 is TGCAGCGTTGATTCCAAGGGGTTAGGTGGTGGCTACACCTTC.